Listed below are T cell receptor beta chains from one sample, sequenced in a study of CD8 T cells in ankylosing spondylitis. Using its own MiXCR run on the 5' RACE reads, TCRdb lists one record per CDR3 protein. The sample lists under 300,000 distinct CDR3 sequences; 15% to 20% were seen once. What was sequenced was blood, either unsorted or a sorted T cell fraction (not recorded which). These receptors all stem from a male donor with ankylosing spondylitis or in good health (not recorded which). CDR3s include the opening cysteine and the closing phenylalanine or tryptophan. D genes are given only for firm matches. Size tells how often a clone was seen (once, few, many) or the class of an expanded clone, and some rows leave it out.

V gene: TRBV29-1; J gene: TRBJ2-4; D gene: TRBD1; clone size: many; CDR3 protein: CSVEAGGNAKNIQYF; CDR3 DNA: TGCAGCGTTGAAGCAGGGGGCAACGCCAAAAACATTCAGTACTTC
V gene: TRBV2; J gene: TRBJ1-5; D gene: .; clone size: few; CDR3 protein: CASRTSGGNQPQHF; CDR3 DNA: TGTGCCAGCAGGACTTCGGGCGGCAATCAGCCCCAGCATTTT
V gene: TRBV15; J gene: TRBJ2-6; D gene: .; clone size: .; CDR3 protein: CATSRQPEGSGANVLTF; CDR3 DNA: TGTGCCACCAGCCGACAACCTGAGGGGTCTGGGGCCAACGTCCTGACTTTC
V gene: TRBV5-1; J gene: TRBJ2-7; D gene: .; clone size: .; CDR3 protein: CASSLVQSYEQYF; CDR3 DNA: TGCGCCAGCAGCTTAGTCCAGTCCTACGAGCAGTACTTC
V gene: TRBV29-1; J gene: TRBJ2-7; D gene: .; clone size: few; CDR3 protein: CSVPGPQAYEQYF; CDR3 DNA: TGCAGCGTTCCCGGGCCGCAGGCCTACGAGCAGTACTTC
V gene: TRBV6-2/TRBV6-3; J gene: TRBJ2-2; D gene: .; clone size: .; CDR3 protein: CASSSIFLGPRPGELFF; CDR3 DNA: TGTGCCAGCAGTTCCATCTTCCTAGGGCCCCGTCCCGGGGAGCTGTTTTTT
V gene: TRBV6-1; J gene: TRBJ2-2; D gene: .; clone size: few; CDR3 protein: CASRETSGVGELFF; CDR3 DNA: TGTGCCAGCAGAGAAACAAGCGGCGTCGGGGAGCTGTTTTTT
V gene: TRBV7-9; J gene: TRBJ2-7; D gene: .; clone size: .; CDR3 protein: CASSNSQGFDFYEQYF; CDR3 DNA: TGTGCCAGCAGCAATTCACAGGGTTTTGATTTCTACGAGCAGTACTTC
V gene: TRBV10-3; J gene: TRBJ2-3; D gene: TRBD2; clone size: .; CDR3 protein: CAISESLAGVSGDTQYF; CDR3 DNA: TGTGCCATCAGTGAGTCGCTAGCGGGAGTGAGTGGAGATACGCAGTATTTT
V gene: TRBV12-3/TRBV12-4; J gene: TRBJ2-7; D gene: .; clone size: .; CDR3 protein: CASSSGIPTYEQYF; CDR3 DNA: TGTGCCAGCAGTTCCGGGATCCCGACCTACGAGCAGTACTTC
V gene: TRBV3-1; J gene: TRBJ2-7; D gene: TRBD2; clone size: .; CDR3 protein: CASSQDRGGNYEQYF; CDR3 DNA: TGTGCCAGCAGCCAAGATCGCGGGGGGAACTACGAGCAGTACTTC
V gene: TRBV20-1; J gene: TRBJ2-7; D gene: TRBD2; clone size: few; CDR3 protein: CSARTSGSLRDEQYF; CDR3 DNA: TGCAGTGCACGGACTAGCGGGAGCTTGAGAGACGAGCAGTACTTC
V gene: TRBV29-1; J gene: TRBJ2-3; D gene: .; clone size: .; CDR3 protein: CSVETTRFDTDTQYF; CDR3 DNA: TGCAGCGTTGAGACGACCCGGTTCGACACAGATACGCAGTATTTT
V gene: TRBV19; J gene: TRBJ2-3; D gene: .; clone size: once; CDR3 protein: CASSIDPGARLTDTQYF; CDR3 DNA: TGTGCCAGTAGTATAGATCCGGGAGCTAGGCTGACAGATACGCAGTATTTT
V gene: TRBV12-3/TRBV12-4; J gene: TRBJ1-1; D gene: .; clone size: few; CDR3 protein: CASSFAPNTEAFF; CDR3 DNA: TGTGCCAGCAGTTTTGCGCCAAACACTGAAGCTTTCTTT
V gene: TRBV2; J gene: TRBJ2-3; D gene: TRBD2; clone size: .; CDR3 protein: CASSETQREVRDTQYF; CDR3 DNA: TGTGCCAGCAGTGAAACCCAGCGGGAGGTGAGAGATACGCAGTATTTT
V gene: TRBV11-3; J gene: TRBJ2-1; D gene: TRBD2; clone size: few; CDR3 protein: CASSLDLAGGGYNEQFF; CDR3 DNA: TGTGCCAGCAGCTTAGATCTAGCGGGAGGGGGTTACAATGAGCAGTTCTTC
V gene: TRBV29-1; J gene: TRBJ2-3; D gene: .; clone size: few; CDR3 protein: CSVEVGSTDTQYF; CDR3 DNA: TGCAGCGTTGAAGTTGGTAGCACAGATACGCAGTATTTT
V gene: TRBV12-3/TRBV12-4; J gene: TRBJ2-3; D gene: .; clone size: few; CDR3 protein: CASSLRHGHTDTQYF; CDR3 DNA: TGTGCCAGCAGCCTCAGACACGGACACACAGATACGCAGTATTTT
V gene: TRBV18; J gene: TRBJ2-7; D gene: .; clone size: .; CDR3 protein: CASSPDTSSSEQYF; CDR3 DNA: TGTGCCAGCTCACCAGACACTAGCTCGAGCGAGCAGTACTTC
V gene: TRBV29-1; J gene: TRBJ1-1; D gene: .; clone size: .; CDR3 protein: CSVEANTEAFF; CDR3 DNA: TGCAGCGTTGAAGCTAACACTGAAGCTTTCTTT
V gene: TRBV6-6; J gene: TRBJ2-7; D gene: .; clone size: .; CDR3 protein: CASSTPPYEQYF; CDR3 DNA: TGTGCCAGCAGTACCCCCCCCTACGAGCAGTACTTC
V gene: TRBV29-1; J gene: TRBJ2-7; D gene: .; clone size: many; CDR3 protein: CSVIPQGISYEQYF; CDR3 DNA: TGCAGCGTTATCCCACAGGGTATATCCTACGAGCAGTACTTC
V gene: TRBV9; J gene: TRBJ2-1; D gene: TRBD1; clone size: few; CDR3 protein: CASSTADRDNEQFF; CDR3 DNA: TGTGCCAGCAGCACCGCCGACAGGGACAATGAGCAGTTCTTC
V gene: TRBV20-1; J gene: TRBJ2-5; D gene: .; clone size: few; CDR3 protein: CSATVDTGWETQYF; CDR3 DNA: TGCAGTGCTACCGTCGACACAGGATGGGAGACCCAGTACTTC
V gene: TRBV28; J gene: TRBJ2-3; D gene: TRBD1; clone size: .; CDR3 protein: CASFHPDRGTDTQYF; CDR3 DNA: TGTGCCAGCTTTCATCCCGACAGGGGGACAGATACGCAGTATTTT
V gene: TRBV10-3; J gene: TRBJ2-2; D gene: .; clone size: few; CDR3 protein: CATYTAGSGTGELFF; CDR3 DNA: TGTGCCACTTACACTGCGGGGTCGGGGACCGGGGAGCTGTTTTTT
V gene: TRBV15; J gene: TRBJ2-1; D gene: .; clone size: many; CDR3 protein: CATSRDRGSLNEQFF; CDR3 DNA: TGTGCCACCAGCAGAGATAGGGGATCCCTCAATGAGCAGTTCTTC
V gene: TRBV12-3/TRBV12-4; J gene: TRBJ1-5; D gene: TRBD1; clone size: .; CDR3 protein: CASSLGVGTGIQPQHF; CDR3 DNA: TGTGCCAGCAGTTTAGGGGTGGGGACAGGGATTCAGCCCCAGCATTTT
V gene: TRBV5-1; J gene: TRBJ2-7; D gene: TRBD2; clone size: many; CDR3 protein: CASRLAGGPSIHEQYF; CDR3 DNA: TGCGCCAGCAGACTAGCGGGAGGGCCGTCAATCCACGAGCAGTACTTC
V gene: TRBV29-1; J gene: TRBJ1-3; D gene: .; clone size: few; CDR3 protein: CSVAAAGLSSGNTIYF; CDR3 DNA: TGCAGCGTTGCCGCGGCGGGGTTGAGCTCTGGAAACACCATATATTTT
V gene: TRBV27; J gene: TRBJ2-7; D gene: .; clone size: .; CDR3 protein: CASSLSGLSEQYF; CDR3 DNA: TGTGCCAGCAGTTTAAGCGGGCTTAGTGAGCAGTACTTC
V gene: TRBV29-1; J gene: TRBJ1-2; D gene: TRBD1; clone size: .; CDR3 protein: CSVEGQGPYGYTF; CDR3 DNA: TGCAGCGTTGAAGGACAGGGCCCCTATGGCTACACCTTC
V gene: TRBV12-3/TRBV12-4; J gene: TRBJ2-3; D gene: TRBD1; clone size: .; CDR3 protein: CASSLGPVTGDTSTDTQYF; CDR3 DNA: TGTGCCAGCAGTTTAGGGCCCGTGACAGGGGATACGAGCACAGATACGCAGTATTTT
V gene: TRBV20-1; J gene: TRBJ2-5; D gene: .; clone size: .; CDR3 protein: CSAQRRESETQYF; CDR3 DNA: TGCAGTGCTCAAAGAAGGGAATCAGAGACCCAGTACTTC
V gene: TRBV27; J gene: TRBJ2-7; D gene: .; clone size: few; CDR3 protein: CASSSRGIYEQYF; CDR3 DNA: TGTGCCAGCAGCTCCCGGGGCATCTACGAGCAGTACTTC
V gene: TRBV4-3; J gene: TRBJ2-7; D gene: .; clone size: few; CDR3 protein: CASSQDYAEDYEQYF; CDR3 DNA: TGCGCCAGCAGCCAAGATTATGCAGAGGACTACGAGCAGTACTTC
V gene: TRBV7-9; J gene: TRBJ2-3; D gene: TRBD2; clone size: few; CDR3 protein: CASSPSGSVTDTQYF; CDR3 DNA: TGTGCCAGCAGCCCTAGCGGGAGTGTCACAGATACGCAGTATTTT
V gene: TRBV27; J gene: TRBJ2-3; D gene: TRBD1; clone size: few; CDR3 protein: CASSFGTGGDTQYF; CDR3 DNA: TGTGCCAGCAGTTTTGGGACAGGCGGCGATACGCAGTATTTT
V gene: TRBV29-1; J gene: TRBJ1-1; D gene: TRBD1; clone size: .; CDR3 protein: CSGLTGGADEAFF; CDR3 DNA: TGCAGCGGCCTGACAGGGGGCGCGGATGAAGCTTTCTTT
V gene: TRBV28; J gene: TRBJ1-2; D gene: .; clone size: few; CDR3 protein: CASSLSSRDGYTF; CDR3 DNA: TGTGCCAGCAGTTTATCGTCCAGGGATGGCTACACCTTC
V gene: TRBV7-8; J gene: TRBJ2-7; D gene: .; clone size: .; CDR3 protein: CASDETGTNSYEQYF; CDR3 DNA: TGTGCCAGCGATGAGACCGGGACGAACTCCTACGAGCAGTACTTC
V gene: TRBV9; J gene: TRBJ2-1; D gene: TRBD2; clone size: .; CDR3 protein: CASSVRRTSSYNEQFF; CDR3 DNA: TGTGCCAGCAGCGTACGGAGGACTAGCTCCTACAATGAGCAGTTCTTC
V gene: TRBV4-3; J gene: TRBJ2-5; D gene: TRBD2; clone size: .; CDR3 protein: CASSQDGSGRGETQYF; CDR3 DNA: TGCGCCAGCAGCCAAGATGGTAGCGGGAGAGGGGAGACCCAGTACTTC
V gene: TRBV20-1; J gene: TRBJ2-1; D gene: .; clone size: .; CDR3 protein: CSAEARDYNEQFF; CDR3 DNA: TGCAGTGCTGAGGCTAGGGACTACAATGAGCAGTTCTTC
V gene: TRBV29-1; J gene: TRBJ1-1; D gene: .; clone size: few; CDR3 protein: CSVGPGTEAFF; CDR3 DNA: TGCAGCGTTGGGCCAGGTACTGAAGCTTTCTTT
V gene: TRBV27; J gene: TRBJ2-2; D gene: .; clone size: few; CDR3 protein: CASSLNGGPNTGELFF; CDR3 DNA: TGTGCCAGCAGTTTAAACGGGGGACCCAACACCGGGGAGCTGTTTTTT
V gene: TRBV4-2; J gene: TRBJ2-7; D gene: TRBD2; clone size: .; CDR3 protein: CASSHASGTSGRSYEQYF; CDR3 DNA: TGTGCCAGCAGCCATGCCTCCGGGACTAGCGGGAGATCCTACGAGCAGTACTTC
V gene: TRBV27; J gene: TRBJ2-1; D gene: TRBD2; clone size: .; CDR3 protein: CASSPPGLAGNEQFF; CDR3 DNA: TGTGCCAGCAGTCCGCCCGGACTAGCGGGAAATGAGCAGTTCTTC
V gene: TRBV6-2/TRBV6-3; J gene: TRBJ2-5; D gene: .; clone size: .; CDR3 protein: CASSFVSVQETQYF; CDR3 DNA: TGTGCCAGCAGTTTTGTGTCGGTTCAAGAGACCCAGTACTTC
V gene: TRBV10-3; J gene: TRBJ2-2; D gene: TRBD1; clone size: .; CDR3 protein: CAISDPGGGTGELFF; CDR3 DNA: TGTGCCATCAGTGACCCAGGGGGCGGTACCGGGGAGCTGTTTTTT
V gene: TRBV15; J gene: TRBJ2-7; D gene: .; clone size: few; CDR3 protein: CATSSDSYEQYF; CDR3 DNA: TGTGCCACCAGCAGTGACTCCTACGAGCAGTACTTC
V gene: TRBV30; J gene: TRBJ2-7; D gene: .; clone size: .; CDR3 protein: CAWSGGGFNEQYF; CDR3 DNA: TGTGCCTGGAGTGGGGGGGGCTTCAACGAGCAGTACTTC
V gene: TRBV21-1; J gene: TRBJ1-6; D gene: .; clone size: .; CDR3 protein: CASSKKSKGPNSPLHF; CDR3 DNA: TGTGCCAGCAGCAAAAAAAGCAAGGGCCCGAATTCACCCCTCCACTTT
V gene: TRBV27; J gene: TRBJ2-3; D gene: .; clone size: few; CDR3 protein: CASRTLGHLAQYF; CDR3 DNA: TGTGCCAGCAGGACCCTAGGACATCTCGCGCAGTATTTT